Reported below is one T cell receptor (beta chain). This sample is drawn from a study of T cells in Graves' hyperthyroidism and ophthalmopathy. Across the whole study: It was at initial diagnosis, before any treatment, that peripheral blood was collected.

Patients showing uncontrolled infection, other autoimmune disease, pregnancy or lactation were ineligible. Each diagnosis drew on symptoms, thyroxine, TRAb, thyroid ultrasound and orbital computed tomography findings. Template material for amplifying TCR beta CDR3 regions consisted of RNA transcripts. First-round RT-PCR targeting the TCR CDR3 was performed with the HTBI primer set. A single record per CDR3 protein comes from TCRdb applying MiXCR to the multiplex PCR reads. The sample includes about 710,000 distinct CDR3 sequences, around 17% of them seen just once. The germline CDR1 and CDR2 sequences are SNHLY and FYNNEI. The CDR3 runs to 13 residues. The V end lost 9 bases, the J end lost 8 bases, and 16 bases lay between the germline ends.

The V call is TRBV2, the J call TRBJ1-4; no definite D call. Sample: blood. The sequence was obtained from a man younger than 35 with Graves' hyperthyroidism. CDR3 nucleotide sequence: TGTGCCAGTCGTATATCCATCCCCGAAAAACTGTTTTTT. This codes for CASRISIPEKLFF.